Below are 13 T cell receptor beta chains sequenced from a single sample in a study of blood T cell repertoires in COVID-19. Generated by immunoSEQ multiplex PCR, the TCRdb table keeps only in-frame clones and is missing some. Of roughly 35,000 clones detected, around 73% appear once; the ten largest clones hold 7.4%. The sample was peripheral blood. All receptors derive from a woman aged 60 to 75 with acute or convalescent COVID-19.

CDR3 in amino acids: CASSEYSGGYNEQFF. The CDR3 DNA follows: TGCGCCAGCAGTGAGTATAGCGGGGGATACAATGAGCAGTTCTTC. The chain couples TRBV10-1 to TRBJ2-1; 9 positions agree with TRBD2. The CDR3 contains 15 residues. From germline, CDR1 is WNHNN and CDR2 SYGVQD (reference sequence). V lost 1 base and J lost 4; bases outside the gene matches: 2.

This sequence joins TRBV5-1 and TRBJ2-1, with 9 bases fitting TRBD2. The germline V gene encodes CDR1 SGHRS and CDR2 YFSETQ. After removal of 0 bases from V and 1 base from J, the junction contained 20 bases not matched to a gene. The CDR3 consists of 22 residues. CDR3 nucleotides: TGCGCCAGCAGCTTGGGGTTTAAGGCGGCGGGCGGGGGGGCCGGATCCTACAATGAGCAGTTCTTC. Translated, it gives CASSLGFKAAGGGAGSYNEQFF.

CDR3 bases: TGTGCCAGCAGCTCTAGCGGGGGGCGGTACGAGCAGTACTTC. Amino acids: CASSSSGGRYEQYF. The rearrangement uses TRBV13 and TRBJ2-7, with 11 bases aligning to TRBD2. Germline trimming cut 4 bases from V and 4 bases from J; bases unmatched to any gene: 3. Germline V gene data show CDR1 as PRHDT and CDR2 as FYEKMQ (reference sequence). CDR3 length equals 14 residues. The full variable domain, in which reference TRBV13 and TRBJ2-7 provide the parts outside the CDR3, is AAGVIQSPRHLIKEKRETATLKCYPIPRHDTVYWYQQGPGQDPQFLISFYEKMQSDKGSIPDRFSAQQFSDYHSELNMSSLELGDSALYFCASSSSGGRYEQYFGPGTRLTVT.

The CDR3 nucleotides read TGTGCCAGTACCAAGTCAGGGGGCCCCTACAATGAGCAGTTCTTC. Its translation is CASTKSGGPYNEQFF. V and J are TRBV19 and TRBJ2-1; 8 nucleotides match TRBD1. The CDR3 is 15 residues long. With 7 bases clipped from V and 2 bases from J, the junction kept 7 bases outside the gene matches. The V gene's germline CDR1 is LNHDA and CDR2 SQIVND (reference sequence).

V gene TRBV6-4 combines with J gene TRBJ2-3; TRBD2 aligns across 7 bases. The ends lost 5 bases at V and 0 bases at J; junction bases unmatched: 5. Germline-derived CDR1 and CDR2 are MRHNA and SNTAGT. The CDR3 is made up of 15 amino acids. The CDR3 here is CASSPSGYSTDTQYF. Written as DNA, the CDR3 is TGTGCCAGCAGTCCTAGCGGCTATAGCACAGATACGCAGTATTTT.

This clone showed up just a few times. V and J are TRBV19 and TRBJ1-1; tentative D call: TRBD1 (6 bases). V lost 3 bases and J lost 5, with 13 bases in between. Germline V gene data show CDR1 as LNHDA and CDR2 as SQIVND (reference sequence). CDR3 length: 14 amino acids. In nucleotides, the CDR3 is TGTGCCAGTAGTATCTCAGGGGCCCGGACTGAAGCTTTCTTT. As protein: CASSISGARTEAFF.

This chain connects TRBV29-1 to TRBJ1-5; no reliable D call. Germline values: CDR1 SQVTM, CDR2 ANQGSEA. The CDR3 has 15 amino acids. The germline V and J ends were trimmed by 4 bases and 2 bases, with 15 bases remaining between them. The DNA for the CDR3 is TGCAGCGTTGGTGACGGGGTATTGGGCAATCAGCCCCAGCATTTT. This sequence encodes CSVGDGVLGNQPQHF.

The rearrangement links TRBV7-2 to TRBJ2-3; TRBD2 agrees at 7 bases. This CDR3 is 13 amino acids long. Germline assignment: CDR1 SGHTA and CDR2 FQGNSA. V lost 9 bases to trimming and J lost 2 bases; unmatched junction nucleotides: 5. CDR3 sequence (DNA): TGTGCCAGTCTTAGCGGGCCCACAGATACGCAGTATTTT. It translates to CASLSGPTDTQYF.

The chain carries TRBV9 and TRBJ2-2, with D possibly matching TRBD1 (6 bases). With 4 bases removed from V and 4 bases from J, the gap between germline ends came to 14 bases. CDR3 size: 15 residues. Per germline, CDR1 SGDLS and CDR2 YYNGEE. In nucleotides, the CDR3 is TGTGCCAGCAGCCCGTTGGACAGAATCACCGGGGAGCTGTTTTTT. Encoded protein: CASSPLDRITGELFF.

J is TRBJ1-2 and V is TRBV6-6; 7 bases match TRBD1. This CDR3 spans 15 amino acids. The V and J ends lost 6 bases and 4 bases, in that order; junction bases with no gene match: 11. Germline CDR1 reads MNHNY; CDR2 reads SVGAGI (reference sequence). The CDR3 loop reads CASSVGTDLPYGYTF. Written as DNA, the CDR3 is TGTGCCAGCAGCGTTGGGACAGACCTTCCCTATGGCTACACCTTC.

This clone has a single count. The chain joins TRBV3-1 (or the pseudogene TRBV3-2) to TRBJ1-5; D is undetermined. The V and J ends lost 4 bases and 6 bases respectively, with 16 bases between them. This CDR3 contains 15 residues. CDR1 is LGHDT, CDR2 YNNKEL, per germline (reference sequence). In nucleotides, the CDR3 is TGTGCCAGCAGCCGGGGTGCGGGGTCCGTTCAGCCCCAGCATTTT. As protein: CASSRGAGSVQPQHF.

V and J are TRBV7-9 and TRBJ1-1; 7 bases match TRBD1. The length of the CDR3 is 14 residues. Germline CDR1 and CDR2: SEHNR and FQNEAQ (reference sequence). After removal of 4 bases from V and 1 base from J, the junction contained 3 bases not matched to a gene. The CDR3 loop is CASSSDRENTEAFF. In nucleotides, the CDR3 is TGTGCCAGCAGCTCAGACAGGGAGAACACTGAAGCTTTCTTT.

V gene TRBV18 combines with J gene TRBJ2-5; D remains ambiguous. Trimming took off 2 bases at V and 2 bases at J, with 6 bases between the two ends. CDR1 KGHSH and CDR2 LQKENI come from the germline V gene. CDR3 length equals 13 residues. CDR3 region: CASSPFYQETQYF. CDR3 nucleotides: TGTGCCAGCTCACCATTCTATCAAGAGACCCAGTACTTC.